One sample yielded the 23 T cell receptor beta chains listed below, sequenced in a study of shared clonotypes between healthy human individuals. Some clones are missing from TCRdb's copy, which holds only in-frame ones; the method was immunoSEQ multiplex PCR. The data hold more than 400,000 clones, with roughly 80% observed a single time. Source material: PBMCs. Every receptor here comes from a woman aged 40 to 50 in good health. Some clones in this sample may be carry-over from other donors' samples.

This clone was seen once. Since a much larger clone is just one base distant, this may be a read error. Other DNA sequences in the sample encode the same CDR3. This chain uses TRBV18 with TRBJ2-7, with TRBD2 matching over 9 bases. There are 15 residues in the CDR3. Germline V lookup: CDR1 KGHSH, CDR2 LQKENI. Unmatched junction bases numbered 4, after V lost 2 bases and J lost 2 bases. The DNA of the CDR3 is TGTGCCAGCTCACCAGGGCTAGCGGGAACCTACGAGCAGTACTTC. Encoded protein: CASSPGLAGTYEQYF.

The CDR3 DNA is TGTGCCAGCAGCCGGGACAGGGCCTCCTACAATGAGCAGTTCTTC. This sequence encodes CASSRDRASYNEQFF. This chain joins TRBV4-2 and TRBJ2-1, with TRBD1 matching 9 bases. The V gene's germline CDR1 is LGHNA and CDR2 YNFKEQ. Trimming cost V 4 bases and J 0 bases; bases outside gene matches: 1. The CDR3 is 15 amino acids.

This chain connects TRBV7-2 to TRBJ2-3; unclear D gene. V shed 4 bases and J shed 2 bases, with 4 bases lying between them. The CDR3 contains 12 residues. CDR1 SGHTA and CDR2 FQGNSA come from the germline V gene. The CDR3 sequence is CASSWYTDTQYF. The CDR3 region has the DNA TGTGCCAGCAGCTGGTACACAGATACGCAGTATTTT. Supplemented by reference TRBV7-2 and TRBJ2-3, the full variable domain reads GAGVSQSPSNKVTEKGKDVELRCDPISGHTALYWYRQSLGQGLEFLIYFQGNSAPDKSGLPSDRFSAERTGGSVSTLTIQRTQQEDSAVYLCASSWYTDTQYFGPGTRLTVL.

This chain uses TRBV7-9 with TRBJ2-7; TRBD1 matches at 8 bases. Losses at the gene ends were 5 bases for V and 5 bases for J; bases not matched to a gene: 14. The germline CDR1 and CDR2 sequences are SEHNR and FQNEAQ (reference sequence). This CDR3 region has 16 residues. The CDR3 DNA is TGTGCCAGCAGCGATTTTCGAGGACAGGGTATCAACGAGCAGTACTTC. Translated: CASSDFRGQGINEQYF.

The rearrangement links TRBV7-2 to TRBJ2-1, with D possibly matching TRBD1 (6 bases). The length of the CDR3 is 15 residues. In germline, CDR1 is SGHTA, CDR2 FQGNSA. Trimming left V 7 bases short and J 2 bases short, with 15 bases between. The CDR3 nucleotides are TGTGCCAGCACCTTGGACAGCCTCACCTACAATGAGCAGTTCTTC. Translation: CASTLDSLTYNEQFF.

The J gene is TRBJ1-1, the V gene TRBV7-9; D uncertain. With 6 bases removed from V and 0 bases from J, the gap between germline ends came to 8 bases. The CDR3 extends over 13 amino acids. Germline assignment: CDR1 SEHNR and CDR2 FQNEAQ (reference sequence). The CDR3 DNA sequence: TGTGCCAGCAGGGAGGGTTTGAACACTGAAGCTTTCTTT. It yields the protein CASREGLNTEAFF.

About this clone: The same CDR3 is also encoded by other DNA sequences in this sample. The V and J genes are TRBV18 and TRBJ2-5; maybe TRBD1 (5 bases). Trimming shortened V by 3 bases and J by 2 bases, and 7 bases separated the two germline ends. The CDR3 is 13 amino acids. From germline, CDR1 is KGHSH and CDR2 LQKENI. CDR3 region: CASSPGQQETQYF. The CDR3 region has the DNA TGTGCCAGCTCACCGGGGCAGCAAGAGACCCAGTACTTC.

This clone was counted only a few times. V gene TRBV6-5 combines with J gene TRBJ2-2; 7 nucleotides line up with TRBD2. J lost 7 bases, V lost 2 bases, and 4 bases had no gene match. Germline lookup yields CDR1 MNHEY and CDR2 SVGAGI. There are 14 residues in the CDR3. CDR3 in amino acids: CASSYLAEYGELFF. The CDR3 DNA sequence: TGTGCCAGCAGTTACCTAGCGGAATACGGGGAGCTGTTTTTT.

The CDR3, as DNA: TGTGCCAGCTCACCACAGGGTCCCTACGAGCAGTACTTC. Protein: CASSPQGPYEQYF. The gene calls are TRBV18 and TRBJ2-7, with D hard to call. Trimming shortened V by 1 base and J by 2 bases, and 6 bases separated the two germline ends. This CDR3 spans 13 amino acids. Germline assignment: CDR1 KGHSH and CDR2 LQKENI.

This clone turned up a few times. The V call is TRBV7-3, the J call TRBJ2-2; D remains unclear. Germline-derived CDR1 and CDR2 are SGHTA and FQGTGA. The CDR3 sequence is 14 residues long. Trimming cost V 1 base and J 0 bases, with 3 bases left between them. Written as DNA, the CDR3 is TGTGCCAGCAGCTTAAGCCCGAACACCGGGGAGCTGTTTTTT. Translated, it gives CASSLSPNTGELFF.

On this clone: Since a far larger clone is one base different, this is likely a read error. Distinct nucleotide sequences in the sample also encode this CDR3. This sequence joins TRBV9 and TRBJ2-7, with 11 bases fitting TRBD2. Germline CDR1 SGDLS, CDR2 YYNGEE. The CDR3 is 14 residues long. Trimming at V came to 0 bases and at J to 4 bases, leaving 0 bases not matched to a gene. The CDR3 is CASSVGTSGYEQYF. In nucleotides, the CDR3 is TGTGCCAGCAGCGTAGGGACTAGCGGGTACGAGCAGTACTTC.

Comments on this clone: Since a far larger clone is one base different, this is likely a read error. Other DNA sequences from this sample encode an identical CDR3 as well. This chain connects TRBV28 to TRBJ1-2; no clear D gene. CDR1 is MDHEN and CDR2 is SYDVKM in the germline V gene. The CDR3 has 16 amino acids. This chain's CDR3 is CASSLATTQIFYGYTF. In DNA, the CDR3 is TGTGCCAGCAGTTTGGCGACAACTCAAATCTTTTATGGCTACACCTTT.

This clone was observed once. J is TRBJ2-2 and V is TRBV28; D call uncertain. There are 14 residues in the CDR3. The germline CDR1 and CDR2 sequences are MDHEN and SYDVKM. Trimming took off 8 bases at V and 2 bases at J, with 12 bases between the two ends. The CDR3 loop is CASLGIVNTGELFF. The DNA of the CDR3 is TGTGCCAGCCTAGGAATAGTTAACACCGGGGAGCTGTTTTTT.

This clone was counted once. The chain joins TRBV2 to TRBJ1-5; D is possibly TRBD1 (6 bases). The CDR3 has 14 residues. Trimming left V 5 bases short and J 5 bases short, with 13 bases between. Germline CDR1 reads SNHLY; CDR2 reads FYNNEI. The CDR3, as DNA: TGTGCCAGCAGTCTACAGGGCGCAGATCAGCCCCAGCATTTT. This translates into CASSLQGADQPQHF.

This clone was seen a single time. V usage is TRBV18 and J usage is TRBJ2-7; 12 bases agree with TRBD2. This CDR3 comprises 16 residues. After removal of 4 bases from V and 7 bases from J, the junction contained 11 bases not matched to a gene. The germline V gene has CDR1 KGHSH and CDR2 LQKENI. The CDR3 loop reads CASSLRTSGMVNEQYF. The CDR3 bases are TGTGCCAGCTCACTACGGACTAGCGGGATGGTTAATGAGCAGTACTTC.

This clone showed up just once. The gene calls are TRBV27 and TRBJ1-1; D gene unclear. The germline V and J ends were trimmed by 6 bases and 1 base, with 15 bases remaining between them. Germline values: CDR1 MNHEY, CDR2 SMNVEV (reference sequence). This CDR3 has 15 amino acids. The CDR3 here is CASSRSGGWNTEAFF. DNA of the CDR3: TGTGCCAGCAGCCGATCCGGAGGATGGAACACTGAAGCTTTCTTT.

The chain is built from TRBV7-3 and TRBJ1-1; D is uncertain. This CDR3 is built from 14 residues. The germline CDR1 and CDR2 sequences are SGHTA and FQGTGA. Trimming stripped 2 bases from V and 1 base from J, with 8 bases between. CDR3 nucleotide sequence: TGTGCCAGCAGCTTATACACTAGGAACACTGAAGCTTTCTTT. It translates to CASSLYTRNTEAFF.

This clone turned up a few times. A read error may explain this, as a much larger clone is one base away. Here the CDR3 DNA reads TGTGCCAGTTGGGATTATTCCTACGAGCAGTACTTC. Translation: CASWDYSYEQYF. The gene calls are TRBV19 and TRBJ2-7; D is uncertain. Trimming pared 8 bases from V and 1 base from J, leaving 9 bases between. CDR3 length equals 12 residues. The germline V gene has CDR1 LNHDA and CDR2 SQIVND (reference sequence).

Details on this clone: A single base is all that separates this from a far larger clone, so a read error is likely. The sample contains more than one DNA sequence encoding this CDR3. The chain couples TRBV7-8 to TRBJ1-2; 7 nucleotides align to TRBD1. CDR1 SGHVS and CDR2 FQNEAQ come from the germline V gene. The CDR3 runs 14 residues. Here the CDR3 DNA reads TGCGCCAGCAGCTTAACAGGGGCTAACTATGGCTACACCTTC. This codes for CASSLTGANYGYTF.

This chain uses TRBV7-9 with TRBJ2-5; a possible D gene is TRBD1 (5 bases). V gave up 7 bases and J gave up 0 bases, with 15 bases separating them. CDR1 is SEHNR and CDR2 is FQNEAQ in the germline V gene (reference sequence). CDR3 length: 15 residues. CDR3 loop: CASNLEDNYQETQYF. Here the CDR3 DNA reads TGTGCCAGCAACCTCGAGGACAACTACCAAGAGACCCAGTACTTC.

CDR3 DNA: TGTGCCAGCTCAAGCGGGAGCCAAGAGACCCAGTACTTC. It encodes CASSSGSQETQYF. The V gene is TRBV2, the J gene TRBJ2-5; 8 nucleotides agree with TRBD2. CDR1 and CDR2 (germline): SNHLY, FYNNEI. Germline trimming cut 8 bases from V and 1 base from J; bases unmatched to any gene: 3. The CDR3 sequence is 13 residues long.

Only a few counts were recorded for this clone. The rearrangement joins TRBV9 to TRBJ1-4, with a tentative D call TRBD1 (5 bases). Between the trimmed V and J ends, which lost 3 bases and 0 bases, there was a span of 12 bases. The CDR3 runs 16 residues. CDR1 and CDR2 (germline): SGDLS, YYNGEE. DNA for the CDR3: TGTGCCAGCAGCGCACAGGAAAAGGCAACTAATGAAAAACTGTTTTTT. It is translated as CASSAQEKATNEKLFF.

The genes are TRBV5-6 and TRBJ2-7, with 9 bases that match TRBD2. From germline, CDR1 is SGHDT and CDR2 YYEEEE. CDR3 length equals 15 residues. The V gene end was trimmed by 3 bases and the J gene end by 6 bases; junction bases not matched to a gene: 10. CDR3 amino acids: CASSYRAGLAFEQYF. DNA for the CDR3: TGTGCCAGCAGCTATCGCGCCGGACTAGCGTTCGAGCAGTACTTC.